This TCR beta chain derives from a study of T cell repertoires in cytomegalovirus infection (dated by TCRdb to about 2019). About the investigation overall: The HLA type of each donor mattered for the analysis, because public TCR beta signatures pointed to carriage of CMV infection along with the matching HLA type. Broader findings and caveats from the paper: In both this cohort and an independent cohort of more than 350 donors, the cumulative frequency of public TCR beta family members distinguished carriers of CMV infection plus the relevant HLA type. In the ex vivo response, HLA-C-restricted CMV-specific TCR beta clonotypes were dominant, and in two of eight donors the single most frequent clonotype came from this HLA-C-restricted group.

These reads were obtained on an Illumina HiSeq 1500. Using fastp at Q25 and MiXCR, TCRdb reprocessed the public reads and kept productive beta chains. Records with the same CDR3 protein are collapsed into one entry carrying the most frequent genes and DNA. For this sample the table gives 60,000 to 85,000 distinct CDR3 sequences, of which around 21% were detected only once. Of the sample, over 70% falls within the top ten clones. A remark on this clonotype: Its antigen is not yet known. Per-nucleotide qualities are absent, and no much larger clonotype sits a single base away.

Its CDR3 holds 14 amino acids, cysteine through phenylalanine. The CDR3 DNA has 42 bases and is translated from base 1. The junction carries 14 bases between V and J, which are trimmed by 5 bases and 4 bases respectively. For CDR1 and CDR2, the germline V gene (reference sequence) lists SEHNR and FQNEAQ. The material sequenced was PBMCs, sequenced either directly or after in vitro stimulation (not recorded which). The chain is encoded by TRBV7-9 joined to TRBJ1-2; there is no confident call for the D gene. The TCR sequence derives from a human donor in good health (CMV status not recorded). Some clones in this sample may be carry-over from other donors' samples. CDR3 region: CASSPNFPSYGYTF. Read as DNA, the sequence is TGTGCCAGCAGCCCCAATTTTCCTAGCTATGGCTACACCTTC. Extended through the reference TRBV7-9 and TRBJ1-2 proteins, this CDR3 yields the full variable domain: DTGVSQNPRHKITKRGQNVTFRCDPISEHNRLYWYRQTLGQGPEFLTYFQNEAQLEKSRLLSDRFSAERPKGSFSTLEIQRTEQGDSAMYLCASSPNFPSYGYTFGSGTRLTVV.